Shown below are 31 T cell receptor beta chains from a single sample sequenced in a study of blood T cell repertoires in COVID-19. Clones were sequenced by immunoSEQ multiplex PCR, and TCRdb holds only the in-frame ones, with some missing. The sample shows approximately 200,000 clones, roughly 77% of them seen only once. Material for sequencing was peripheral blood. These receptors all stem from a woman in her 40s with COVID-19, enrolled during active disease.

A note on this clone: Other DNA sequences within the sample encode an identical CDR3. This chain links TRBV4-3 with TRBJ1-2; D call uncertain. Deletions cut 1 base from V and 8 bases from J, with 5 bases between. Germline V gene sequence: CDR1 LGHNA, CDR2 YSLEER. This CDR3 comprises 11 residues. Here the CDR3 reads CASSQAGGYTF. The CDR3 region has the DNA TGCGCCAGCAGCCAAGCAGGAGGCTACACCTTC.

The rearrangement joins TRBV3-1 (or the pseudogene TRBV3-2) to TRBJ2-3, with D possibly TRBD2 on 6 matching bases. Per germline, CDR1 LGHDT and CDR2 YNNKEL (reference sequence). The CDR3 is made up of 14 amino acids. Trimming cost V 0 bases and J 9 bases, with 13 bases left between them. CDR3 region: CASSQELARGTQYF. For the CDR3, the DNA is TGTGCCAGCAGCCAAGAATTGGCACGGGGGACGCAGTATTTT.

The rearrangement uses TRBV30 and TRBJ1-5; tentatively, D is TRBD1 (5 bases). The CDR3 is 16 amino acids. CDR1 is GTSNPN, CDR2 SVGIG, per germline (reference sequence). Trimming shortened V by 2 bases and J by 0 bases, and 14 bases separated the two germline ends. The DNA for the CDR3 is TGTGCCTGGAGTTGGGGGGAGGGGATTAGCAATCAGCCCCAGCATTTT. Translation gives CAWSWGEGISNQPQHF.

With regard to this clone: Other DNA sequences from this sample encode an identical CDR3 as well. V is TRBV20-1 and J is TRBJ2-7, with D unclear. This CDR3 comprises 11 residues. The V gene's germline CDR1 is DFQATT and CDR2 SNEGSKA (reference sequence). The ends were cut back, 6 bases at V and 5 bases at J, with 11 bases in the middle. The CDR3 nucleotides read TGCAGTGCCCGAAGTGGCCACGAGCAGTACTTC. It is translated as CSARSGHEQYF.

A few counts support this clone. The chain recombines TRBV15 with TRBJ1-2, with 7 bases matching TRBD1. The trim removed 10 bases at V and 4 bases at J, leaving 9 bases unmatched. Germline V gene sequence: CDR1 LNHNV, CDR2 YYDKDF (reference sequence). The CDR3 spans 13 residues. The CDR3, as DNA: TGTGCCATCTCTATAGGGGGCGGCTATGGCTACACCTTC. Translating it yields CAISIGGGYGYTF.

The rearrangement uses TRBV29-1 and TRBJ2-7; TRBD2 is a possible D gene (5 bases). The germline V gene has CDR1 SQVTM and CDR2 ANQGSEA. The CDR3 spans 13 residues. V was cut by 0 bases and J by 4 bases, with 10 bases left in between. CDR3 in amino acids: CSVEESGGYEQYF. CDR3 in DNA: TGCAGCGTTGAAGAGAGTGGAGGTTACGAGCAGTACTTC.

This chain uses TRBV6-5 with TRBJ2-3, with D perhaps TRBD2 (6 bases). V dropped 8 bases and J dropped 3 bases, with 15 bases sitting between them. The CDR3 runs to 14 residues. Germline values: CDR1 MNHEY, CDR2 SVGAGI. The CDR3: CASSGLHPTDTQYF. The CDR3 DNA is TGTGCCAGCTCGGGACTCCACCCAACAGATACGCAGTATTTT.

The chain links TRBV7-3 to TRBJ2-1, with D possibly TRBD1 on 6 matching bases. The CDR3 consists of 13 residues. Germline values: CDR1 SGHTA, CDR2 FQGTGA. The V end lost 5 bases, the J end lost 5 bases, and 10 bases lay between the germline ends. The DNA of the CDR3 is TGTGCCAGCAGCCCGGACAGTAACAATGAGCAGTTCTTC. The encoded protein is CASSPDSNNEQFF.

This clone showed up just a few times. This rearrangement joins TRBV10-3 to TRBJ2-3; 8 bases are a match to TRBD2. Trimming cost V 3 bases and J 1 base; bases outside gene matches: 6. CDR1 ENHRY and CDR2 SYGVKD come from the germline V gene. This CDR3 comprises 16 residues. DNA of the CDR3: TGTGCCATCAGTGAACTAGCGGAATCGGGCACAGATACGCAGTATTTT. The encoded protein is CAISELAESGTDTQYF.

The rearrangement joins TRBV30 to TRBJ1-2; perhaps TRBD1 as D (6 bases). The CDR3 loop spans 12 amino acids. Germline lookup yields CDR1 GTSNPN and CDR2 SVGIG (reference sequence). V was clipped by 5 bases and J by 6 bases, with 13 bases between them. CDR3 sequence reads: CAWFRPGDGYTF. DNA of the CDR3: TGTGCCTGGTTCCGACCAGGGGATGGCTACACCTTC.

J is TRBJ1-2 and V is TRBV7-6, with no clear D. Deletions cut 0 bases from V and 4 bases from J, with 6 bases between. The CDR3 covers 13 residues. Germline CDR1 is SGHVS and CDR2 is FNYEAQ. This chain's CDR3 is CASSLAGSYGYTF. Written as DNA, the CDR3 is TGTGCCAGCAGCTTAGCGGGCAGCTATGGCTACACCTTC.

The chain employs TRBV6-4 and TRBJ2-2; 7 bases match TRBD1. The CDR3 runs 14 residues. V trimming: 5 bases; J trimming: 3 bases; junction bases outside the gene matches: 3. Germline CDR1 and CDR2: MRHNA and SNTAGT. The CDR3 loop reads CASSRGTDTGELFF. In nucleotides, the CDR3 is TGTGCCAGCAGTCGTGGGACAGACACCGGGGAGCTGTTTTTT.

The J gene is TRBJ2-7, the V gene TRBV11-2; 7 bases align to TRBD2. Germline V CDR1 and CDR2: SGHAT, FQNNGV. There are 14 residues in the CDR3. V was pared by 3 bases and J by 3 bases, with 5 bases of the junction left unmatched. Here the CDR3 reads CASSFASGVYEQYF. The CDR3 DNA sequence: TGTGCCAGCAGCTTCGCTAGCGGTGTCTACGAGCAGTACTTC.

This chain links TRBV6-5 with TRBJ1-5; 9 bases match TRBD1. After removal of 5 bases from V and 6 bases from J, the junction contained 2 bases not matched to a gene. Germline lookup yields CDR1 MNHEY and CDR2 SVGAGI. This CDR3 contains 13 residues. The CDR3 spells CASSRQGGQPQHF. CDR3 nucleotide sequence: TGTGCCAGCAGTAGACAGGGGGGTCAGCCCCAGCATTTT.

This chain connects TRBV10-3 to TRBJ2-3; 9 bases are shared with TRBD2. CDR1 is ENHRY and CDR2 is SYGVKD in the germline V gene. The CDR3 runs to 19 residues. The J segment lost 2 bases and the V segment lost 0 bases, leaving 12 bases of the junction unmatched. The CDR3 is CAISESPLLAGGPTDTQYF. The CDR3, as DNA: TGTGCCATCAGTGAGTCGCCCCTCCTTGCGGGGGGGCCCACAGATACGCAGTATTTT.

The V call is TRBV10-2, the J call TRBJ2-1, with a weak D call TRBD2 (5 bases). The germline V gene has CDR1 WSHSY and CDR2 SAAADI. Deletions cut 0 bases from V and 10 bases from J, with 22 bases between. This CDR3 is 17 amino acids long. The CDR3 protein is CASSESIEFRGKREQFF. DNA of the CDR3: TGCGCCAGCAGTGAGTCAATCGAATTCCGGGGAAAGCGAGAGCAGTTCTTC.

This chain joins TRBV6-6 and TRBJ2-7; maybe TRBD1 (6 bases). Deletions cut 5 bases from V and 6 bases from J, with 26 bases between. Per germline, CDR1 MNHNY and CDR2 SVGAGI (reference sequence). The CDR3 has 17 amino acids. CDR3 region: CASSQYYLHREGGEQYF. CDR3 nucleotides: TGTGCCAGCAGTCAATACTATTTACACAGGGAAGGGGGCGAGCAGTACTTC.

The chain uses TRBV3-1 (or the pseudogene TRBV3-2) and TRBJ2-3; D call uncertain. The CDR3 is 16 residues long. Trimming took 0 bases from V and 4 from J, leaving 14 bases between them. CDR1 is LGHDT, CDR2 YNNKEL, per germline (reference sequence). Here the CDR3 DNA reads TGTGCCAGCAGCCAAGATTACAGCTACACCGCAGATACGCAGTATTTT. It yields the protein CASSQDYSYTADTQYF.

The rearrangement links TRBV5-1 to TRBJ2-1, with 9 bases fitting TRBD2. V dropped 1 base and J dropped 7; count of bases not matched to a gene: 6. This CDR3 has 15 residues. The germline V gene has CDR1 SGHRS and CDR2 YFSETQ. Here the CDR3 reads CASSLSLAGFNEQFF. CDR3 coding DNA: TGCGCCAGCAGCTTGAGCCTAGCGGGATTTAATGAGCAGTTCTTC.

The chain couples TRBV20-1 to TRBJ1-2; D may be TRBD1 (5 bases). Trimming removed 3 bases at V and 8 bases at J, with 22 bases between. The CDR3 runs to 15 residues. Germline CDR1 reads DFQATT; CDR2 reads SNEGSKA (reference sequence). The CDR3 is CSASGDRTLSRGYTF. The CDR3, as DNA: TGCAGTGCTAGTGGAGACAGAACCCTTTCTAGGGGCTACACCTTC.

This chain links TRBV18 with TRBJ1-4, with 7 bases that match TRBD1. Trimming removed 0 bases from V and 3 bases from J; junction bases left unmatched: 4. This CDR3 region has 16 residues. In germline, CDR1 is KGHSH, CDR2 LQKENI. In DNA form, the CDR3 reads TGTGCCAGCTCACCACCAGGGACAGTCCCTAATGAAAAACTGTTTTTT. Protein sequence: CASSPPGTVPNEKLFF. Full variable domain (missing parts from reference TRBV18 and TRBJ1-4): NAGVMQNPRHLVRRRGQEARLRCSPMKGHSHVYWYRQLPEEGLKFMVYLQKENIIDESGMPKERFSAEFPKEGPSILRIQQVVRGDSAAYFCASSPPGTVPNEKLFFGSGTQLSVL.

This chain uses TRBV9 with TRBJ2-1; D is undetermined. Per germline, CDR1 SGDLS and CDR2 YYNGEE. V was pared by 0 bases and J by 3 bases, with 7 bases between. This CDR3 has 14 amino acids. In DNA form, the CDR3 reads TGTGCCAGCAGCGTAGTTCCGGGCTACAATGAGCAGTTCTTC. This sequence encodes CASSVVPGYNEQFF.

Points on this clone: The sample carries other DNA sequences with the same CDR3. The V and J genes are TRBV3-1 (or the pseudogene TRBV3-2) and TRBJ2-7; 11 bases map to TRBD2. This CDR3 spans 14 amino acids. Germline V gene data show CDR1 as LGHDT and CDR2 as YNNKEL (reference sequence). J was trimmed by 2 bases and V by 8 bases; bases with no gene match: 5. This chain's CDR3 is CASSGTSGPYEQYF. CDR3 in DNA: TGTGCCAGCTCCGGGACTAGCGGTCCCTACGAGCAGTACTTC.

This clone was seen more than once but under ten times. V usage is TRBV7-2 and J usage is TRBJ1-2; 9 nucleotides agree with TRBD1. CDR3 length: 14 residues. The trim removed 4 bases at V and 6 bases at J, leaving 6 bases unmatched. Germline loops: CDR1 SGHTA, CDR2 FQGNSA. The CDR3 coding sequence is TGTGCCAGCAGCTCCGGGACAGGGCATGATGGCTACACCTTC. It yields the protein CASSSGTGHDGYTF.

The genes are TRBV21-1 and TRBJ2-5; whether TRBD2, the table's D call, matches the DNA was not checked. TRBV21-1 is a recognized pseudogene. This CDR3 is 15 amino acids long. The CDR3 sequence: CASSNPGGASETQYF. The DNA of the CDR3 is TGTGCCAGCAGCAACCCCGGGGGGGCCTCAGAGACCCAGTACTTC.

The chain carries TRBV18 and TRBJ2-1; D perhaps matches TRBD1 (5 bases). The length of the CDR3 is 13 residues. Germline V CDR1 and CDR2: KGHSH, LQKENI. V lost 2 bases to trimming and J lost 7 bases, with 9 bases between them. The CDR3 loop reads CASSPFQGNEQFF. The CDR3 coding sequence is TGTGCCAGCTCACCATTCCAGGGAAATGAGCAGTTCTTC.

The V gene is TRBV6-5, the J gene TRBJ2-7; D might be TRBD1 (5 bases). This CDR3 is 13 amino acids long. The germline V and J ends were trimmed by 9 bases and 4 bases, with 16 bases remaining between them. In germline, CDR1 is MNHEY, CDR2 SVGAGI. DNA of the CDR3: TGTGCCAGTGGTCCGAGTGGGGCATACGAGCAGTACTTC. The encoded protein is CASGPSGAYEQYF.

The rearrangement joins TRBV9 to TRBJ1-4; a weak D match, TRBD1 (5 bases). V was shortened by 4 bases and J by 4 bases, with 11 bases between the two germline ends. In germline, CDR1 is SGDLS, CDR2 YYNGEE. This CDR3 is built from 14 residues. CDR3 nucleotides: TGTGCCAGCAGCCCTCGACAGCGTAATGAAAAACTGTTTTTT. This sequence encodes CASSPRQRNEKLFF.

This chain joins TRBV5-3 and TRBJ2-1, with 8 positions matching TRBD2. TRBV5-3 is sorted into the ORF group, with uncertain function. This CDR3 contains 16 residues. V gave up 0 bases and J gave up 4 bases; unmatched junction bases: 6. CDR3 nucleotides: TGTGCCAGAAGCTTGGAGGTCGGGAGGGCATACAATGAGCAGTTCTTC. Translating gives CARSLEVGRAYNEQFF.

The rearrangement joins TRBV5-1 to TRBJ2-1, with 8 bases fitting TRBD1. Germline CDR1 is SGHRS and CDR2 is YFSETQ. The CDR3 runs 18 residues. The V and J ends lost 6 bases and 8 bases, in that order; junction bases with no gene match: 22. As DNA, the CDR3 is TGCGCCAGCACGAGGCGCAGGGGGCCTGAATTCGGATTCCATGAGCAGTTCTTC. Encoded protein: CASTRRRGPEFGFHEQFF.

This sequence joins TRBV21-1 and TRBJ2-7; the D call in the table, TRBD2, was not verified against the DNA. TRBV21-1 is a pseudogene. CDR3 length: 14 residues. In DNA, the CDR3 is TGTGCCAGCAGCAAGATCGAGTTGTCCTACGAGCAGTACTTC. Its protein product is CASSKIELSYEQYF.